These 23 T cell receptor beta chains came from one sample sequenced in a study of PD-L1 blockade in urothelial cancer. The protocol was immunoSEQ multiplex PCR, while the TCRdb copy is restricted to in-frame clones and leaves out a portion. In the table there are about 51,000 clones, 86% of which are singletons. Specimen: PBMCs, collected around atezolizumab (anti-PD-L1) treatment. The receptors shown here come from a man aged 60 to 75 with urothelial cancer.

A remark on this clone: The junction differs from germline at one of its ends, possibly a read error. Other DNA variants within this sample encode the same CDR3. V gene TRBV7-6 combines with J gene TRBJ1-2; possibly TRBD1 for D (6 bases). This CDR3 region has 13 residues. The germline V gene encodes CDR1 SGHVS and CDR2 FNYEAQ. The CDR3 DNA sequence: TGCGCCAGCAGCCCGAACCAGGGGTATGGCTACACCTTC. Its translation is CASSPNQGYGYTF. The full variable domain, rest sourced from reference TRBV7-6 and TRBJ1-2, is GAGVSQSPRYKVTKRGQDVALRCDPISGHVSLYWYRQALGQGPEFLTYFNYEAQQDKSGLPNDRFSAERPEGSISTLTIQRTEQRDSAMYRCASSPNQGYGYTFGSGTRLTVV.

V gene TRBV18 combines with J gene TRBJ2-7; 9 bases fit TRBD1. The J segment lost 4 bases and the V segment lost 3 bases, leaving 7 bases of the junction unmatched. Looked up from germline, CDR1 is KGHSH and CDR2 is LQKENI. The CDR3 contains 15 residues. The CDR3 DNA follows: TGTGCCAGCTCACCTACAGGGGGCCCCAGATACGAGCAGTACTTC. Translating gives CASSPTGGPRYEQYF.

The chain employs TRBV11-3 and TRBJ2-1; TRBD2 might be the D (5 bases). The CDR3 length is 12 residues. The V end lost 5 bases, the J end lost 9 bases, and 11 bases lay between the germline ends. The germline V gene encodes CDR1 SGHNT and CDR2 YENEEA. This CDR3 reads CASSRSAGEQFF. CDR3 DNA sequence: TGTGCCAGCAGCCGCTCGGCGGGTGAGCAGTTCTTC.

V gene TRBV5-1 combines with J gene TRBJ1-5; possible D gene TRBD1, 6 bases. CDR3 size: 16 residues. CDR1 and CDR2 from the germline V gene are SGHRS and YFSETQ. Trimming took 2 bases from V and 1 from J, leaving 13 bases between them. CDR3 protein: CASSFGDRTSNQPQHF. The CDR3 bases are TGCGCCAGCAGCTTTGGAGACAGGACGAGCAATCAGCCCCAGCATTTT.

The chain couples TRBV29-1 to TRBJ1-1, with TRBD1 matching 10 bases. Germline CDR1 SQVTM, CDR2 ANQGSEA. CDR3 size: 13 residues. Trimming cost V 7 bases and J 1 base; bases outside gene matches: 3. The CDR3 bases are TGCAGCGCTCGGACAGGGGGGAACACTGAAGCTTTCTTT. Its protein is CSARTGGNTEAFF.

The rearrangement uses TRBV6-5 and TRBJ2-5; D perhaps matches TRBD2 (7 bases). CDR3 length: 14 residues. Germline V gene sequence: CDR1 MNHEY, CDR2 SVGAGI. Deletions cut 6 bases from V and 2 bases from J, with 13 bases between. The CDR3 coding sequence is TGTGCCAGCAGGAGGGGGGGCGGACAAGAGACCCAGTACTTC. It translates to CASRRGGGQETQYF.

This clone was counted once. The chain links TRBV27 to TRBJ1-4; no reliable D call. The CDR3 has 15 amino acids. V lost 0 bases to trimming and J lost 8 bases, with 13 bases between them. Germline V gene data show CDR1 as MNHEY and CDR2 as SMNVEV (reference sequence). CDR3 DNA sequence: TGTGCCAGCAGTTTATCGGGAGGGCATGAGGAAAAACTGTTTTTT. It is translated as CASSLSGGHEEKLFF.

The chain has TRBV29-1 and TRBJ1-2; D remains unclear. Germline V CDR1 and CDR2: SQVTM, ANQGSEA. V dropped 2 bases and J dropped 5 bases, with 12 bases sitting between them. This CDR3 is built from 13 residues. DNA for the CDR3: TGCAGCGTTGAACGGCGGAGCGGATATGGCTACACCTTC. The encoded protein is CSVERRSGYGYTF. The full variable domain, in which reference TRBV29-1 and TRBJ1-2 provide the parts outside the CDR3, is SAVISQKPSRDICQRGTSLTIQCQVDSQVTMMFWYRQQPGQSLTLIATANQGSEATYESGFVIDKFPISRPNLTFSTLTVSNMSPEDSSIYLCSVERRSGYGYTFGSGTRLTVV.

The chain uses TRBV5-1 and TRBJ2-1; possible D gene TRBD2, 5 bases. Looked up from germline, CDR1 is SGHRS and CDR2 is YFSETQ. This CDR3 is built from 16 residues. Deletions cut 2 bases from V and 0 bases from J, with 12 bases between. In DNA form, the CDR3 reads TGCGCCAGCAGCTTACGCGGAGGCAGCTCCTACAATGAGCAGTTCTTC. Amino acids: CASSLRGGSSYNEQFF.

The chain employs TRBV5-1 and TRBJ1-3; TRBD1 matches at 7 bases. The CDR3 runs to 17 residues. Trimming cost V 0 bases and J 0 bases; bases outside gene matches: 6. Germline V lookup: CDR1 SGHRS, CDR2 YFSETQ. The CDR3, as DNA: TGCGCCAGCAGCTTGGGACTGACAGGGAGCTCTGGAAACACCATATATTTT. Translated, it gives CASSLGLTGSSGNTIYF.

The V call is TRBV28, the J call TRBJ1-1; D call uncertain. V lost 2 bases and J 5 bases, leaving 15 bases between the germline ends. This CDR3 is 15 amino acids long. Germline CDR1 MDHEN, CDR2 SYDVKM. CDR3 bases: TGTGCCAGCAGTTTAGGACCGGGGTCGAAGACTGAAGCTTTCTTT. This encodes CASSLGPGSKTEAFF.

This rearrangement joins TRBV28 to TRBJ1-2, with 7 positions matching TRBD1. CDR3 length equals 13 residues. V gave up 3 bases and J gave up 6 bases; unmatched junction bases: 4. Germline CDR1 reads MDHEN; CDR2 reads SYDVKM. Written as DNA, the CDR3 is TGTGCCAGCAGTTTCATCGACAGGGATGGCTACACCTTC. This codes for CASSFIDRDGYTF.

The chain links TRBV29-1 to TRBJ2-2, with 8 bases aligning to TRBD1. There are 12 residues in the CDR3. After removal of 6 bases from V and 6 bases from J, the junction contained 3 bases not matched to a gene. In germline, CDR1 is SQVTM, CDR2 ANQGSEA. The CDR3 protein is CSVEDRAGELFF. The CDR3 coding sequence is TGCAGCGTCGAGGACAGGGCCGGGGAGCTGTTTTTT.

The rearrangement uses TRBV6-4 and TRBJ1-5; D is uncertain. V gave up 6 bases and J gave up 4 bases, with 7 bases separating them. The CDR3 totals 12 residues. The germline gives CDR1 MRHNA, CDR2 SNTAGT. Here the CDR3 reads CASSPMNQPQHF. CDR3 coding DNA: TGTGCCAGCAGCCCTATGAATCAGCCCCAGCATTTT.

In this sample, this clone turned up a few times. This chain links TRBV4-3 with TRBJ2-2; TRBD1 is a possible D gene (7 bases). V was shortened by 4 bases and J by 6 bases, with 18 bases between the two germline ends. The germline CDR1 and CDR2 sequences are LGHNA and YSLEER. The CDR3 runs to 16 residues. In nucleotides, the CDR3 is TGCGCCAGCAGCCGGGGGGAGACAGGGTCGTCCGGGGAGCTGTTTTTT. This gives the protein CASSRGETGSSGELFF.

The chain carries TRBV30 and TRBJ2-3, with a possible D match to TRBD1 (7 bases). The CDR3 loop spans 14 amino acids. The V end was cut by 4 bases, the J end by 0 bases, with 11 bases between. Germline CDR1 is GTSNPN and CDR2 is SVGIG (reference sequence). The CDR3 bases are TGTGCCTGGATACAGGGGACTAGCACAGATACGCAGTATTTT. Translated, it gives CAWIQGTSTDTQYF.

The chain has TRBV29-1 and TRBJ1-1; weak D call: TRBD1 (5 bases). The CDR3 is 12 amino acids. CDR1 SQVTM and CDR2 ANQGSEA come from the germline V gene. V was shortened by 7 bases and J by 0 bases, with 9 bases between the two germline ends. DNA for the CDR3: TGCAGCGCTGGGACTATGAACACTGAAGCTTTCTTT. This translates into CSAGTMNTEAFF.

This chain joins TRBV4-1 and TRBJ1-3, with a possible D match to TRBD1 (5 bases). The CDR3 runs to 15 residues. The V gene's germline CDR1 is MGHRA and CDR2 YSYEKL. V lost 3 bases and J lost 0, with 9 bases in between. The CDR3 bases are TGCGCCAGCAGCCAGGGGCAGACCTCTGGAAACACCATATATTTT. Its translation: CASSQGQTSGNTIYF.

The V gene is TRBV19, the J gene TRBJ2-1; D gene unclear. Germline V CDR1 and CDR2: LNHDA, SQIVND (reference sequence). V gave up 4 bases and J gave up 7 bases, with 11 bases separating them. This CDR3 region has 13 residues. The DNA of the CDR3 is TGTGCCAGTAGTAGGGTTGGCGGAAATGAGCAGTTCTTC. It yields the protein CASSRVGGNEQFF.

The chain couples TRBV11-3 to TRBJ1-6; D ambiguous. The CDR3 is 16 residues long. Germline V gene lookup returns CDR1 SGHNT and CDR2 YENEEA. V was clipped by 2 bases and J by 0 bases, with 8 bases between them. The CDR3 DNA sequence: TGTGCCAGCAGCTTACAGGCGAGCTCCTATAATTCACCCCTCCACTTT. This sequence encodes CASSLQASSYNSPLHF. Using reference TRBV11-3 and TRBJ1-6 for the parts outside the CDR3, the full variable domain is EAGVVQSPRYKIIEKKQPVAFWCNPISGHNTLYWYLQNLGQGPELLIRYENEEAVDDSQLPKDRFSAERLKGVDSTLKIQPAELGDSAVYLCASSLQASSYNSPLHFGNGTRLTVT.

The chain has TRBV9 and TRBJ1-2, with a possible D match to TRBD1 (6 bases). V was pared by 4 bases and J by 0 bases, with 16 bases between. Germline CDR1 is SGDLS and CDR2 is YYNGEE. This CDR3 has 16 amino acids. The CDR3 reads CASSFAPDSSNYGYTF. DNA of the CDR3: TGTGCCAGCAGCTTCGCCCCGGACAGCTCTAACTATGGCTACACCTTC. The whole variable domain, remainder taken from reference TRBV9 and TRBJ1-2, is DSGVTQTPKHLITATGQRVTLRCSPRSGDLSVYWYQQSLDQGLQFLIQYYNGEERAKGNILERFSAQQFPDLHSELNLSSLELGDSALYFCASSFAPDSSNYGYTFGSGTRLTVV.

This clone has only a few counts. J is TRBJ1-1 and V is TRBV27; D gene ambiguous. Germline loops: CDR1 MNHEY, CDR2 SMNVEV (reference sequence). This CDR3 has 15 amino acids. V shed 3 bases and J shed 3 bases, with 14 bases lying between them. CDR3 coding DNA: TGTGCCAGCAGTTTGCTCGGGGAGAAGGACACTGAAGCTTTCTTT. Amino acids: CASSLLGEKDTEAFF.

This sequence joins TRBV7-2 and TRBJ2-1; 8 bases match TRBD1. V lost 4 bases to trimming and J lost 5 bases; unmatched junction nucleotides: 4. CDR1 SGHTA and CDR2 FQGNSA come from the germline V gene. The CDR3 is made up of 14 amino acids. The CDR3 coding sequence is TGTGCCAGCAGCTCGAGGACAGGGCACAATGAGCAGTTCTTC. It is translated as CASSSRTGHNEQFF.